Following are 14 T cell receptor beta chains from one sample sequenced in a study of cytotoxic CD8 clonotypes in ibrutinib-treated CLL. TCRdb keeps only in-frame clones here, not all; method: immunoSEQ multiplex PCR. The data show some 200,000 clones, approximately 75% seen once. Sample: PBMCs, taken after 12 months of ibrutinib treatment. These receptors were collected from a human donor with chronic lymphocytic leukemia.

This clone turned up a few times. This chain joins TRBV7-6 and TRBJ1-5; no firm D call. CDR1 and CDR2 from the germline V gene are SGHVS and FNYEAQ. The V and J ends lost 5 bases and 7 bases respectively, with 21 bases between them. The length of the CDR3 is 16 residues. CDR3 amino acids: CASSPLSAGINQPQHF. CDR3 in DNA: TGTGCCAGCAGCCCCCTGTCGGCCGGGATTAACCAGCCCCAGCATTTT.

The chain links TRBV6-5 to TRBJ2-1; D possibly corresponds to TRBD1 (6 bases). V was clipped by 2 bases and J by 4 bases, with 12 bases between them. The germline CDR1 and CDR2 sequences are MNHEY and SVGAGI. The length of the CDR3 is 15 residues. CDR3 bases: TGTGCCAGCAGTTACAGCGGACAGCTGTACAATGAGCAGTTCTTC. The encoded protein is CASSYSGQLYNEQFF.

V is TRBV2 and J is TRBJ2-7; D call uncertain. V lost 5 bases and J lost 5, with 10 bases in between. Per germline, CDR1 SNHLY and CDR2 FYNNEI. The CDR3 runs to 12 residues. DNA for the CDR3: TGTGCCAGCAGTATGGGTTCGAACGAGCAGTACTTC. Its protein product is CASSMGSNEQYF.

This clone was detected only a few times. Germline and junction disagree at one end, which may indicate a read error. V is TRBV2 and J is TRBJ1-2; 7 bases fit TRBD1. The CDR3 extends over 13 amino acids. The V gene's germline CDR1 is SNHLY and CDR2 FYNNEI. The DNA of the CDR3 is TGTGCCAGCAGCCCGGGACAGAGCTCGGATTGGGCCTTC. Protein sequence: CASSPGQSSDWAF.

This clone was recorded a few times. The rearrangement joins TRBV6-6 to TRBJ1-6, with a tentative D call TRBD1 (6 bases). CDR3 length: 15 residues. Germline loops: CDR1 MNHNY, CDR2 SVGAGI (reference sequence). V lost 6 bases and J lost 5, with 14 bases in between. The chain's CDR3 is CASSLTGTNNSPLHF. Written as DNA, the CDR3 is TGTGCCAGCAGCCTGACCGGGACAAATAATTCACCCCTCCACTTT.

The V gene is TRBV11-3, the J gene TRBJ1-1, with TRBD1 matching 8 bases. Germline V gives CDR1 SGHNT, CDR2 YENEEA. CDR3 length: 12 residues. The trim removed 5 bases at V and 7 bases at J, leaving 3 bases unmatched. CDR3: CASSAGTGEAFF. The CDR3 region has the DNA TGTGCCAGCAGCGCCGGGACAGGTGAAGCTTTCTTT.

The chain uses TRBV15 and TRBJ2-2; weak D call: TRBD2 (6 bases). The CDR3 runs 18 residues. V was pared by 1 base and J by 6 bases, with 21 bases between. CDR1 LNHNV and CDR2 YYDKDF come from the germline V gene (reference sequence). CDR3 sequence: CATSRALDSGDRSGELFF. The CDR3, as DNA: TGTGCCACCAGCAGAGCTTTGGATTCGGGGGACCGATCCGGGGAGCTGTTTTTT.

The chain uses TRBV13 and TRBJ2-3; D not resolved. The V end lost 2 bases, the J end lost 4 bases, and 4 bases lay between the germline ends. From germline, CDR1 is PRHDT and CDR2 FYEKMQ (reference sequence). CDR3 size: 12 residues. CDR3 in DNA: TGTGCCAGCAGCTTATTTCCAGATACGCAGTATTTT. Protein product: CASSLFPDTQYF.

The chain recombines TRBV27 with TRBJ2-1; possibly TRBD1 for D (5 bases). CDR1 and CDR2 from the germline V gene are MNHEY and SMNVEV (reference sequence). V lost 8 bases and J 0 bases, leaving 11 bases between the germline ends. CDR3 size: 14 residues. As DNA, the CDR3 is TGTGCCAGCCAGGGCCTAAGCTCCTACAATGAGCAGTTCTTC. It specifies CASQGLSSYNEQFF.

V and J are TRBV1 and TRBJ1-1; the table's D call, TRBD1, has no DNA check behind it. TRBV1 represents a pseudogene. CDR3 size: 16 residues. The CDR3, as DNA: TGCACCAGCAGCCATTATACCGGGACAACGAACACTGAAGCTTTCTTT. Protein product: CTSSHYTGTTNTEAFF.

This clone occurred once. This chain joins TRBV13 and TRBJ2-3; TRBD2 matches at 12 bases. The germline gives CDR1 PRHDT, CDR2 FYEKMQ (reference sequence). V gave up 4 bases and J gave up 2 bases; unmatched junction bases: 1. This CDR3 region has 15 residues. The CDR3 coding sequence is TGTGCCAGCAGCTCTAGCGGGAGGGCCACAGATACGCAGTATTTT. This translates into CASSSSGRATDTQYF.

This chain connects TRBV5-1 to TRBJ2-5, with D perhaps matching TRBD2 (6 bases). Trimming cost V 0 bases and J 9 bases, with 18 bases left between them. The germline V gene has CDR1 SGHRS and CDR2 YFSETQ. This CDR3 has 15 amino acids. The CDR3 is CASSLVEMGLAAQYF. The DNA for the CDR3 is TGCGCCAGCAGCTTGGTCGAAATGGGGTTAGCGGCCCAGTACTTC. Based on the CDR3 plus reference TRBV5-1 and TRBJ2-5, the full variable domain is KAGVTQTPRYLIKTRGQQVTLSCSPISGHRSVSWYQQTPGQGLQFLFEYFSETQRNKGNFPGRFSGRQFSNSRSEMNVSTLELGDSALYLCASSLVEMGLAAQYFGPGTRLLVL.

The chain links TRBV30 to TRBJ1-5, with D possibly being TRBD1 (6 bases). The germline V and J ends were trimmed by 0 bases and 4 bases, with 10 bases remaining between them. Germline loops: CDR1 GTSNPN, CDR2 SVGIG (reference sequence). There are 14 residues in the CDR3. CDR3 sequence reads: CAWSVAGTNQPQHF. As DNA, the CDR3 is TGTGCCTGGAGTGTAGCAGGGACAAATCAGCCCCAGCATTTT.

A few counts support this clone. The chain combines TRBV10-3 with TRBJ1-5, with 12 bases lining up with TRBD1. This CDR3 spans 15 amino acids. Germline trimming cut 7 bases from V and 4 bases from J; bases unmatched to any gene: 5. Germline V lookup: CDR1 ENHRY, CDR2 SYGVKD. CDR3 loop: CAITGTGGANQPQHF. DNA of the CDR3: TGTGCCATCACCGGGACAGGGGGCGCGAATCAGCCCCAGCATTTT.